A single sample is the source of the 6 T cell receptor beta chains below, sequenced in a study of response to subunit inactivated influenza vaccine. TCRdb passed the RT-PCR reads through MiXCR, listing each CDR3 protein once. Found here are over 150,000 distinct CDR3 sequences, approximately 14% of them singletons; the top ten hold 26%. The specimen was CD8+ T cells sorted from PBMCs, collected more than 4 days after vaccination. The origin of the receptors is a man between 45 and 60 years old who received an inactivated influenza vaccine.

The chain couples TRBV10-3 to TRBJ2-1, with 7 bases aligning to TRBD2. Germline assignment: CDR1 ENHRY and CDR2 SYGVKD. The CDR3 totals 15 residues. Germline trimming cut 4 bases from V and 4 bases from J; bases unmatched to any gene: 7. The CDR3 DNA reads as TGTGCCATCAGTGGGGAGGGAGGGCCATACAATGAGCAGTTCTTC. It yields the protein CAISGEGGPYNEQFF.

This clonotype was counted a few times. This may be a read error: a much more frequent sequence differs by one nucleotide. The chain couples TRBV6-5 to TRBJ2-7, with 7 bases aligning to TRBD2. The J segment lost 3 bases and the V segment lost 2 bases, leaving 1 base of the junction unmatched. CDR1 and CDR2 (germline): MNHEY, SVGAGI. The CDR3 is 13 residues long. CDR3 bases: TGTGCCAGCAGTTACGGGGAGGGCTACGAGCAGTACTTC. As protein: CASSYGEGYEQYF.

This clonotype was recorded a few times. The chain combines TRBV4-2 with TRBJ1-3; no clear D. Germline-derived CDR1 and CDR2 are LGHNA and YNFKEQ. There are 17 residues in the CDR3. Trimming cost V 0 bases and J 4 bases, with 16 bases left between them. CDR3 sequence reads: CASSQEPDSGSGNTIYF. CDR3 nucleotides: TGTGCCAGCAGCCAAGAACCGGATAGTGGGAGCGGAAACACCATATATTTT.

The sample holds many counts of this clonotype. The genes are TRBV4-3 and TRBJ2-1; possibly TRBD1 for D (5 bases). The V end was cut by 0 bases, the J end by 0 bases, with 15 bases between. Per germline, CDR1 LGHNA and CDR2 YSLEER. CDR3 length: 18 amino acids. The CDR3 spells CASSQDPPTVSSYNEQFF. CDR3 bases: TGCGCCAGCAGCCAAGACCCCCCGACAGTTAGCTCCTACAATGAGCAGTTCTTC.

The CDR3 region has the DNA TGTGCCAGCAGCAAGACCGGGTCACCCCTCCACTTT. Translation gives CASSKTGSPLHF. The chain is built from TRBV13 and TRBJ1-6, with unresolved D. The CDR3 spans 12 residues. Germline V gene data show CDR1 as PRHDT and CDR2 as FYEKMQ (reference sequence). Trimming removed 5 bases at V and 10 bases at J, with 9 bases between.

This clonotype has just a few counts. The V and J genes are TRBV20-1 and TRBJ2-1; D not resolved. This CDR3 region has 10 residues. Germline CDR1 reads DFQATT; CDR2 reads SNEGSKA (reference sequence). The V and J ends lost 4 bases and 5 bases respectively, with 3 bases between them. CDR3 sequence (DNA): TGCAGTGCTACCAACAATGAGCAGTTCTTC. As protein: CSATNNEQFF.